Sequencing of this T cell receptor (beta chain) was carried out in a study of OX40 agonist ivuxolimab in advanced cancers. Study at large: Dosing consisted of intravenous ivuxolimab at 0.01 to 10 mg/kg every 2 weeks. Participants averaged approximately 65 years of age (range roughly 23 to 90) and were roughly 83% male. Of the patients, three showed partial responses, one with hepatocellular carcinoma and two with cutaneous melanoma.

Profiling relied on immunoSEQ multiplex PCR, and the TCRdb table lists in-frame clones only, not all of them. Of about 70,000 clones in the sample, just over 85% were seen once. With 3 bases removed from V and 5 bases from J, the gap between germline ends came to 13 bases. Germline V CDR1 and CDR2: SGHTA, FQGNSA. The CDR3 length is 14 residues. Notes on the study in general: Certain nonresponders likewise exhibited a low normalized T-cell clonal expansion.

Note on this clone: Its specificity is unknown.

This chain connects TRBV7-2 to TRBJ2-5, with D possibly TRBD2 on 6 matching bases. This material consisted of CD4+ or CD8+ T cells sorted from blood, taken in a trial of the OX40 agonist ivuxolimab. The receptor's source is an adult with an advanced solid tumor such as melanoma, head and neck, liver or kidney cancer. Here the CDR3 DNA reads TGTGCCAGCAGCTTTGGAGGGGCGGGCGAGACCCAGTACTTC. Its translation is CASSFGGAGETQYF.